In its sample, the clone carrying this TCR beta chain was seen many times. The antigen is not known. Germline V lookup: CDR1 SGHTA, CDR2 FQGNSA. This CDR3 spans 14 amino acids. J gave up 3 bases and V 1 base, and 1 base lay outside the gene matches. TCRdb re-analysed the reads in MiXCR, keeping a single row per CDR3 protein. This sample has around 900,000 distinct CDR3 sequences; approximately 31% occur once, and the top ten carry around 15%. This entry comes from a study of T cell repertoires in cytomegalovirus infection. Findings of the study overall: The ex vivo response showed dominance by HLA-C-restricted CMV-specific TCR beta clonotypes.

This clonotype was sampled from a human donor in good health (CMV status not recorded). Some clones in this sample may be carry-over from other donors' samples. The material sequenced was cultured CD8+ T cells from PBMCs, taken from culture after CMV antigen stimulation. J is TRBJ2-7 and V is TRBV7-2; 9 nucleotides line up with TRBD2. The DNA of the CDR3 is TGTGCCAGCAGCTTAGTGCGGGGGGGCTACGAGCAGTACTTC. Its translation is CASSLVRGGYEQYF. The full variable domain, its missing parts supplied by reference TRBV7-2 and TRBJ2-7, is GAGVSQSPSNKVTEKGKDVELRCDPISGHTALYWYRQSLGQGLEFLIYFQGNSAPDKSGLPSDRFSAERTGGSVSTLTIQRTQQEDSAVYLCASSLVRGGYEQYFGPGTRLTVT.